The 29 T cell receptor beta chains presented below share a single source sample, sequenced in a study of T cells expressing NK-cell markers. TCRdb reprocessed the 5' RACE reads and stores each CDR3 protein as one record, lacking DNA. The sample includes a few hundred thousand distinct CDR3 sequences. The sequenced sample was blood T cells: a sorted CD56 or NKG2C T cell subset, CD4+ or CD8+ T cells, or bulk PBMC T cells (not recorded which). The receptors derive from a woman aged 45 to 65 in good health.

The chain carries TRBV12-3 or TRBV12-4 and TRBJ1-2; the TCRdb D gene call, TRBD1, has no DNA to confirm it. The CDR3 totals 17 residues. CDR3 in amino acids: CASSSYGQRGTNYGYTF.

The chain links TRBV5-1 to TRBJ2-5; TCRdb designates TRBD2, a call that cannot be tested without DNA. The CDR3 runs to 12 residues. Germline V gene sequence: CDR1 SGHRS, CDR2 YFSETQ. CDR3 loop: CASGTNQETQYF.

V is TRBV20-1 and J is TRBJ1-2; absent DNA, TCRdb's TRBD1 call cannot be checked. The CDR3 loop spans 13 amino acids. Germline CDR1 reads DFQATT; CDR2 reads SNEGSKA (reference sequence). The CDR3 sequence: CSARSRGNVGYTF.

The chain links TRBV4-1 to TRBJ2-5. The V gene's germline CDR1 is MGHRA and CDR2 YSYEKL. The CDR3 is 15 residues long. This CDR3 reads CASSQEGPFQETQYF.

The chain uses TRBV14 and TRBJ1-1. This CDR3 has 16 amino acids. Germline assignment: CDR1 SGHDN and CDR2 FVKESK. This CDR3 is CASSPGAGSLNTEAFF.

The chain has TRBV5-1 and TRBJ2-3. The CDR3 has 15 residues. Germline-derived CDR1 and CDR2 are SGHRS and YFSETQ. The CDR3 here is CASSPGFFGTDTQYF.

The chain links TRBV5-1 to TRBJ2-1; without DNA, the TCRdb call of TRBD2 cannot be checked. Germline-derived CDR1 and CDR2 are SGHRS and YFSETQ. There are 15 residues in the CDR3. The CDR3 is CASSLGLADPNKQFF.

V is TRBV5-6 and J is TRBJ2-7; as DNA is missing, the TRBD2 call by TCRdb cannot be tested. The CDR3 totals 14 residues. Germline V gives CDR1 SGHDT, CDR2 YYEEEE. The CDR3 loop is CASSLTSRPYEQYF. The full variable domain, its missing parts supplied by reference TRBV5-6 and TRBJ2-7, is DAGVTQSPTHLIKTRGQQVTLRCSPKSGHDTVSWYQQALGQGPQFIFQYYEEEERQRGNFPDRFSGHQFPNYSSELNVNALLLGDSALYLCASSLTSRPYEQYFGPGTRLTVT.

This chain uses TRBV5-1 with TRBJ2-2; TCRdb proposes TRBD1, but this gene call is untestable without DNA. The CDR3 spans 19 residues. CDR1 and CDR2 (germline): SGHRS, YFSETQ. CDR3 residues: CASSFSDRAISRYTGELFF.

The chain couples TRBV9 to TRBJ2-3. The CDR3 is 14 residues long. The germline CDR1 and CDR2 sequences are SGDLS and YYNGEE. CDR3 loop: CASSVQSTSDTQYF.

The rearrangement links TRBV9 to TRBJ1-4; TCRdb calls TRBD1, which cannot be checked without DNA. Germline V gene lookup returns CDR1 SGDLS and CDR2 YYNGEE. CDR3 length: 15 residues. The CDR3 here is CASSVVQQGNEKLFF.

The V gene is TRBV29-1, the J gene TRBJ2-5; the TRBD1 assignment by TCRdb is unverifiable without DNA. The germline CDR1 and CDR2 sequences are SQVTM and ANQGSEA. The CDR3 runs to 14 residues. This chain's CDR3 is CSAFYLGGVVAQYF.

The chain couples TRBV5-1 to TRBJ2-3; TCRdb's D call, TRBD2, is unchecked because there is no DNA. The germline gives CDR1 SGHRS, CDR2 YFSETQ. The CDR3 extends over 18 amino acids. This CDR3 reads CASSSKEFRAGVKDTQYF. Full variable domain (outside the CDR3, taken from reference TRBV5-1 and TRBJ2-3): KAGVTQTPRYLIKTRGQQVTLSCSPISGHRSVSWYQQTPGQGLQFLFEYFSETQRNKGNFPGRFSGRQFSNSRSEMNVSTLELGDSALYLCASSSKEFRAGVKDTQYFGPGTRLTVL.

This chain's CDR3 is CASSPLTGPQETQYF. This sequence joins TRBV5-1 and TRBJ2-5; lacking DNA, the TRBD1 call made by TCRdb goes unchecked. Germline V lookup: CDR1 SGHRS, CDR2 YFSETQ. The CDR3 totals 15 residues.

The CDR3 loop is CASSMTGSSYEQYF. This chain connects TRBV13 to TRBJ2-7; TCRdb outputs TRBD1, but without DNA this stays unchecked. Per the germline V gene, CDR1 is PRHDT and CDR2 is FYEKMQ (reference sequence). The CDR3 spans 14 residues.

The genes are TRBV4-2 and TRBJ2-2. The CDR3 sequence is 15 residues long. Per the germline V gene, CDR1 is LGHNA and CDR2 is YNFKEQ. CDR3 sequence: CASSQDRLVTGELFF.

V is TRBV11-2 and J is TRBJ1-2; TCRdb indicates TRBD1, and absent DNA this call remains unverified. CDR3 size: 15 residues. From germline, CDR1 is SGHAT and CDR2 FQNNGV. CDR3 region: CASSQTLQGGYGYTF. The whole variable domain, remainder taken from reference TRBV11-2 and TRBJ1-2, is EAGVAQSPRYKIIEKRQSVAFWCNPISGHATLYWYQQILGQGPKLLIQFQNNGVVDDSQLPKDRFSAERLKGVDSTLKIQPAKLEDSAVYLCASSQTLQGGYGYTFGSGTRLTVV.

The CDR3 loop is CASTTRLAGHEQFF. The chain has TRBV7-9 and TRBJ2-1; TCRdb's assignment of TRBD2 cannot be checked, as there is no DNA. Germline loops: CDR1 SEHNR, CDR2 FQNEAQ (reference sequence). The CDR3 extends over 14 amino acids.

J is TRBJ2-7 and V is TRBV14. This CDR3 spans 15 amino acids. Germline V gene data show CDR1 as SGHDN and CDR2 as FVKESK. The CDR3 reads CASSPADGWNYEQYF.

V gene TRBV5-1 combines with J gene TRBJ1-1. Germline CDR1 is SGHRS and CDR2 is YFSETQ. This CDR3 is built from 12 residues. The chain's CDR3 is CASSVEGQKAFF.

V is TRBV15 and J is TRBJ2-1; no DNA is available, so the TRBD1 call from TCRdb remains unchecked. Germline V gives CDR1 LNHNV, CDR2 YYDKDF (reference sequence). The CDR3 spans 16 residues. The CDR3 loop reads CATSRERRRAGSEQFF.

The chain links TRBV11-3 to TRBJ2-7. Per germline, CDR1 SGHNT and CDR2 YENEEA. This CDR3 has 15 amino acids. The CDR3 protein is CASSLASSRTYEQYF.

The V call is TRBV3-1, the J call TRBJ2-3; TCRdb proposes TRBD1, but this gene call is untestable without DNA. In germline, CDR1 is LGHDT, CDR2 YNNKEL (reference sequence). This CDR3 comprises 14 residues. CDR3 loop: CASSQDPQGDTQYF.

The chain links TRBV20-1 to TRBJ1-6. This CDR3 region has 15 residues. Germline loops: CDR1 DFQATT, CDR2 SNEGSKA (reference sequence). The CDR3 loop reads CSVRSGNSYNSPLHF.

V gene TRBV6-1 combines with J gene TRBJ2-7; TCRdb's D gene call, TRBD1, goes unchecked for lack of DNA. This CDR3 spans 14 amino acids. The germline V gene has CDR1 MNHNS and CDR2 SASEGT. The CDR3 spells CASKSGTGYYEQYF.

The V and J genes are TRBV18 and TRBJ2-5; TCRdb gives TRBD2 as the D gene, but with no DNA this cannot be confirmed. Per the germline V gene, CDR1 is KGHSH and CDR2 is LQKENI. CDR3 length: 17 residues. The CDR3 spells CASSPFRTSGRKETQYF.

CDR3 sequence: CASSHQALLNTGELFF. The chain links TRBV5-6 to TRBJ2-2. Germline values: CDR1 SGHDT, CDR2 YYEEEE. The CDR3 is 16 amino acids.

This sequence joins TRBV2 and TRBJ2-5. The CDR3 sequence is 13 residues long. Germline V lookup: CDR1 SNHLY, CDR2 FYNNEI. CDR3 loop: CASTKEFQETQYF.

This chain uses TRBV3-1 with TRBJ1-2; TCRdb designates TRBD1, a call that cannot be tested without DNA. Looked up from germline, CDR1 is LGHDT and CDR2 is YNNKEL (reference sequence). The CDR3 contains 16 residues. CDR3 amino acids: CASSDSDRDPVYGYTF.